This entry features one TCR beta chain sequence. Treatment noted: 19 received Ad26.COV2.S at low or high dose, single or two shots; about five received placebo; per-sample allocation not given. On day 63 after the first injection, vaccine and placebo recipients gave samples. An adult of 18-55 years in Boston served as donor. This specimen comes from a study of Ad26.COV2.S vaccination and SARS-CoV-2 variants. About the research overall: Once, or twice with 56 days between doses, Ad26.COV2.S was given intramuscularly.

This CDR3 has 14 amino acids. V lost 8 bases and J lost 1; bases outside the gene matches: 6. Germline lookup yields CDR1 LNHDA and CDR2 SQIVND (reference sequence). The assay was immunoSEQ multiplex PCR, and TCRdb's table has in-frame clones only and misses some. The sample contains approximately 350,000 clones, 83% of which appear only once. This chain links TRBV19 with TRBJ2-3; 7 nucleotides match TRBD2. The sequence was obtained from a person between 18 and 60 years old who received the Ad26.COV2.S COVID-19 vaccine or a placebo. This specimen consisted of peripheral blood, obtained in a trial of Ad26.COV2.S vaccine versus placebo. CDR3 residues: CASSSAGGTDTQYF. In nucleotides, the CDR3 is TGTGCCAGTTCCTCCGCGGGGGGCACAGATACGCAGTATTTT.